This TCR beta chain was sequenced for a study (dated by TCRdb to between 2015 and 2016). The method behind the library was RT-PCR. Sequencing was carried out with an Illumina MiSeq. The public reads were run again by TCRdb, first through fastp at Q25 and then through MiXCR, and only productive beta chains were kept. Entries that share a CDR3 protein sequence are merged under the most common genes and DNA. The sample table lists about 680,000 distinct CDR3 sequences, over 12% of them with a count of one. The ten biggest clones cover about 3.9% of the sample. As for this clonotype: What antigen it recognizes has not been identified. No quality values exist for individual bases; no much larger clone is one base distant.

Input material: memory CD4+ T cells from blood. The sequence was obtained from a female donor in good health, serving as a healthy control.

The CDR3 has the sequence CASSAGERVTEAFF. The base sequence is TGTGCCAGCAGTGCCGGAGAAAGGGTCACTGAAGCTTTCTTT. The chain is made from TRBV6-1 and TRBJ1-1, with the identity of the D gene unclear. The CDR3 holds 14 amino acids from the cysteine to the phenylalanine. Kept here is only the CDR3 DNA, which spans 42 bases and is read in frame from base 1. Trimming at the junction amounts to 4 bases on V and 4 bases on J, and the germline ends lie 13 bases apart. As encoded in the germline V gene, CDR1 is MNHNS while CDR2 is SASEGT.